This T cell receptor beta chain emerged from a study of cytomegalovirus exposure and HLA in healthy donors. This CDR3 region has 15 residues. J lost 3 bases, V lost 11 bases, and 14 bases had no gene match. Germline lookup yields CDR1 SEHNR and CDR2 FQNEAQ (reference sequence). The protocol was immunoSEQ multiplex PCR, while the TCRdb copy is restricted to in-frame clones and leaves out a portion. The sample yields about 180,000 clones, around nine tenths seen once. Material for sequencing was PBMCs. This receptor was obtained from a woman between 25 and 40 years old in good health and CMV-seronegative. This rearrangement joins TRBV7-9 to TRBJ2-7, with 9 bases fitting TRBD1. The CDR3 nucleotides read TGTGCCGGAGGGGCCGGGACAGGGCGCTTCTACGAGCAGTACTTC. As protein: CAGGAGTGRFYEQYF.